The entry below describes one TCR beta chain. The antigen is unknown. This sample was included in a study of a mutant IDH1 vaccine in newly diagnosed glioma. Study in general: Initiation of the vaccine course occurred 4-6 weeks after radiotherapy alone, or alongside temozolomide cycles. Visits designated V12 and V13 were conducted at weeks 35 and 47, respectively.

CDR1 is SEHNR, CDR2 FQNEAQ, per germline (reference sequence). CDR3 size: 15 residues. Trimming left V 1 base short and J 0 bases short, with 10 bases between. Using immunoSEQ multiplex PCR, the repertoire was profiled, and TCRdb retains in-frame clones only, with some absent. The sample gives some 33,000 clones, roughly 80% of which show up once; roughly 9.3% is in the top ten. Time point given: week 35, safety follow-up. Vaccination comprised doses that each held 300 ug of mutant IDH1 20-mer peptide, plus topical imiquimod. There were eight vaccinations for patients, given in weeks 1, 3, 5, 7, 11, 15, 19 and 23. Newly diagnosed WHO grade 3 or 4 IDH1-mutant, ATRX-lost astrocytomas were identified in the donors.

This TCR came from a woman in her 30s with glioma. Some clones in this sample may be carry-over from other donors' samples. This sequence joins TRBV7-9 and TRBJ2-7; D may be TRBD2 (6 bases). The sample in question was PBMCs, obtained from a glioma patient whose treatment included an IDH1 peptide vaccine. CDR3 sequence: CASSLGPEGSYEQYF. The CDR3 bases are TGTGCCAGCAGCTTAGGGCCGGAGGGCTCCTACGAGCAGTACTTC.